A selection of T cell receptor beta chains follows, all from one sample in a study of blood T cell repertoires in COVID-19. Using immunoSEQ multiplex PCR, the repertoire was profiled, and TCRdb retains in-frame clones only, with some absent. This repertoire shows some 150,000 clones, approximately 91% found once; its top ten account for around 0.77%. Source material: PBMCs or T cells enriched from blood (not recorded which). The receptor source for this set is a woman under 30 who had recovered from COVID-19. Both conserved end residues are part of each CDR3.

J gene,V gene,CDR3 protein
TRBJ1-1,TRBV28,CASSARGRNTEAFF
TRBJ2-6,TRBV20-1,CSASSQGARGANVLTF
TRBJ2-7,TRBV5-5,CASSPGTSSEQYF
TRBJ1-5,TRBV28,CASSLNQPQHF
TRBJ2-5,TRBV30,CAWSVPGGGGTQYF
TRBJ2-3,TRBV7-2,CASSQDRGDTQYF
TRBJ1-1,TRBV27,CASSLLTGEANEAFF
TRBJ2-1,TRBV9,CASSATAGVAINEQFF
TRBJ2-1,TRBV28,CASSLPQPGLWGNEQFF
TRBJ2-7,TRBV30,CAWSLLAGVGEQYF
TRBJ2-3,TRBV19,CASSRSRLAGPLDTQYF
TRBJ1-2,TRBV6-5,CASMGARVGYTF
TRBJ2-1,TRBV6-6,CASSYRQNHEQFF
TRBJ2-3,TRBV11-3,CASSLSGTAAGDTQYF
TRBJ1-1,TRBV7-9,CASRPQENTEAFF
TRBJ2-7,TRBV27,CASRDRSSYEQYF
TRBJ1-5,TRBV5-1,CASSRGGANQPQHF
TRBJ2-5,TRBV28,CASSLTGGESTRGTQYF
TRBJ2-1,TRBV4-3,CASSQGPWAGGRGEQFF
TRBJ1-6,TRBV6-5,CASRRDRGLQTLHF
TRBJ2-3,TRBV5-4,CASSLVRTSGADTQYF
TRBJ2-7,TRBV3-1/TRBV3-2,CASSHASQGEREYF
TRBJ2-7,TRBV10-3,CAISDLRVGHYEQYF
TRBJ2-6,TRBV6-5,CASSTPRAGANVLTF
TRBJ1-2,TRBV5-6,CASSLQASYGYTF
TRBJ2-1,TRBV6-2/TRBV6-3,CASTPGAPNNEQFF
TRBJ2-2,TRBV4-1,CASSHLLAGVLFGELFF
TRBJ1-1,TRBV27,CASSSRGARGTEAFF
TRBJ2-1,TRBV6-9,CASSYDRTPYNEQFF
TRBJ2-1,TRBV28,CASSSGTFYNEQFF
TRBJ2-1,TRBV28,CASRRQASYNEQFF
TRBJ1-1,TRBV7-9,CATLEGQPEAFF
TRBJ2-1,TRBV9,CASSVHRGPGNEQFF
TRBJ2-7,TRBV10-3,CAISEDRGQGEQYF
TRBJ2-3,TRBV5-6,CASSPLRTGITDTQYF